This is a list of T cell receptor beta chains from one sample in a study of spatial heterogeneity in lung cancer. Using its own MiXCR run on the 5' RACE reads, TCRdb lists one record per CDR3 protein. The table shows 23,000 or so distinct CDR3 sequences, with 6.4% occurring only once. The sequencing here drew on lung tumor tissue, taken at surgery. These receptors were obtained from a male donor with early-stage non-small cell lung cancer. Each CDR3 is given with its conserved first and last residue. The D gene is left open where the match is weak. Clone size, where shown, is once, few, many, or a class for clones that have expanded.

>TRBV20-1|many|-|TRBJ1-2
TGCAGTGCTAGAGATCAAATACAGGGTGGCTACACCTTC
CSARDQIQGGYTF
>TRBV4-1|-|-|TRBJ2-7
TGCGCCAGCAGCCAAGCGGGGGGTCCACAGGGGACGCAGTACTTC
CASSQAGGPQGTQYF
>TRBV5-1|few|-|TRBJ2-5
TGCGCCAGCAGCTCGTCCAACAGGCCGGAGACCCAGTACTTC
CASSSSNRPETQYF
>TRBV20-1|many|TRBD2|TRBJ2-2
TGCAGTGCCCCTTTTAGCGGGGCCCCTTCGGCCGGGGAGCTGTTTTTT
CSAPFSGAPSAGELFF
>TRBV7-3|medium-sized|-|TRBJ1-1
TGTGCCAGCAGCCCCTCGGGGGCAGGGACCACTGAAGCTTTCTTT
CASSPSGAGTTEAFF
>TRBV28|few|-|TRBJ1-1
TGTGCCAGCAGTTCACCTTCCGCCGGGTCCATTCCTAAAGCTTTCTTT
CASSSPSAGSIPKAFF
>TRBV6-1|many|-|TRBJ1-4
TGTGCCAGCAGTGACACATCACTACCAGGCCAGAATGAAAAACTGTTTTTT
CASSDTSLPGQNEKLFF
>TRBV4-3|many|-|TRBJ2-1
TGCGCCAGCAGCCAGGTCGGCGCGAATGAGCAGTTCTTC
CASSQVGANEQFF
>TRBV10-3|many|-|TRBJ1-5
TGTGCCATCAGACAGATGGGCGATCAGCCCCAGCATTTT
CAIRQMGDQPQHF
>TRBV24-1|few|-|TRBJ2-1
TGTGCCACCAGTGATTCAGTAGCGGTACATGGGCAGTTCTTC
CATSDSVAVHGQFF
>TRBV7-8|many|-|TRBJ2-3
TGTGCCAGCACCCCCACGTTTGGTACGCAGTATTTT
CASTPTFGTQYF
>TRBV27|-|-|TRBJ2-7
TGTGCCAGCAGAAGGAGGGGGGACAGCTCCTACGAGCAGTACTTC
CASRRRGDSSYEQYF
>TRBV4-1|medium-sized|-|TRBJ2-5
TGCGCCAGCAGCCAAGAGGCCTATGGCCAAGAGACCCAGTACTTC
CASSQEAYGQETQYF
>TRBV29-1|many|TRBD1|TRBJ1-4
TGCAGCGTTGGTCGGGACAGACAAGGGGAAAAACTGTTTTTT
CSVGRDRQGEKLFF
>TRBV30|many|-|TRBJ2-7
TGTGCCTGGAGTGCACGGGGCCCAAAGGGCTCCTACGAGCAGTACTTC
CAWSARGPKGSYEQYF
>TRBV5-1|many|-|TRBJ1-3
TGCGCCAGCAGGAAAGAGTTGGTGGAAAACACCATATATTTT
CASRKELVENTIYF
>TRBV6-7|-|-|TRBJ2-7
TGTGCCAGCAGTTACTCCAGCACAGGTCCAACCTACGAGCAGTACTTC
CASSYSSTGPTYEQYF
>TRBV28|few|TRBD2|TRBJ2-7
TGTGCCAGCAGGAGGCGGGAGGGAGCCTACGAGCAGTACTTC
CASRRREGAYEQYF
>TRBV7-8|many|-|TRBJ1-5
TGTGCCAGCAGCTTAAAGGAGACTAGCAATCAGCCCCAGCATTTT
CASSLKETSNQPQHF
>TRBV2|-|-|TRBJ1-1
TGTGCCAGCAGTGGACAGGCAGGGCTCACTGAAGCTTTCTTT
CASSGQAGLTEAFF
>TRBV19|-|TRBD2|TRBJ2-7
TGTGCCAGTGCTTCGGGGGGGGCCTACGAGCAGTACTTC
CASASGGAYEQYF
>TRBV7-2|many|TRBD1|TRBJ2-4
TGTGCCAGCAGCCGGACCTCCGGACAGGGGGCGCTTCTGGCCAAAAACATTCAGTACTTC
CASSRTSGQGALLAKNIQYF
>TRBV10-3|medium-sized|-|TRBJ2-1
TGTGCCATCATGGGAGGGGGATCCTACAATGAGCAGTTCTTC
CAIMGGGSYNEQFF
>TRBV7-9|many|TRBD2|TRBJ2-2
TGTGCCAGCACCTCACTAGCGGGGGGATCAACCGGGGAGCTGTTTTTT
CASTSLAGGSTGELFF
>TRBV6-1|-|-|TRBJ1-5
TGTGCCAGCAGTGAATTCGGCGGTAGCAATCAGCCCCAGCATTTT
CASSEFGGSNQPQHF
>TRBV7-2|many|TRBD2|TRBJ2-1
TGTGCCAGCAGCAAAGAGGCGGGGGGGCCCCATGAGCAGTTCTTC
CASSKEAGGPHEQFF
>TRBV7-3|many|-|TRBJ2-3
TGTGCCAGCGGTTCGGGGAGCACAGATACGCAGTATTTT
CASGSGSTDTQYF
>TRBV2|many|-|TRBJ2-1
TGTGCCAGCAGTGACTCGGGGAGCTCCTACAATGAGCAGTTCTTC
CASSDSGSSYNEQFF
>TRBV6-1|many|-|TRBJ2-7
TGTGCCACAGACAGCTCAACCTACGAGCAGTACTTC
CATDSSTYEQYF
>TRBV3-1|many|TRBD1|TRBJ1-4
TGTGCCAGCAGTCCCGGGACAGGGGGTGAAAAACTGTTTTTT
CASSPGTGGEKLFF
>TRBV2|-|-|TRBJ2-7
TGTGCCAGCAGTGACTTTCTAGCGCCCGAGCAGTACTTC
CASSDFLAPEQYF
>TRBV2|many|-|TRBJ1-5
TGTGCCAGCAGTACGGACAGAGTCGGAGGTCAGCCCCAGCATTTT
CASSTDRVGGQPQHF
>TRBV5-1|many|TRBD2|TRBJ2-3
TGCGCCAGCAGCTCCAACGACCTCCTAGCGGGGGGCCGCACAGATACGCAGTATTTT
CASSSNDLLAGGRTDTQYF
>TRBV7-9|few|TRBD1|TRBJ1-2
TGTGCCAGCAGCTTAGGACAGGGAGTCAATGGCTACACCTTC
CASSLGQGVNGYTF
>TRBV7-9|many|TRBD2|TRBJ2-3
TGTGCCAGCAGCTCCATCGGACTAGGAAGCACAGATACGCAGTATTTT
CASSSIGLGSTDTQYF
>TRBV6-2/TRBV6-3|many|-|TRBJ2-5
TGTGCCAGCAGTTACGGGGGCGCTTGGAGGAGTTCGGAGACCCAGTACTTC
CASSYGGAWRSSETQYF
>TRBV9|many|-|TRBJ1-1
TGTGCCAGCAGCGTAGAGCCAGGGAACACTGAAGCTTTCTTT
CASSVEPGNTEAFF
>TRBV20-1|-|-|TRBJ2-5
TGCAGTGCTGGGGGACGACAAGAGACCCAGTACTTC
CSAGGRQETQYF
>TRBV29-1|few|-|TRBJ2-1
TGCAGCGTTGGAAGGTACAATGAGCAGTTCTTC
CSVGRYNEQFF
>TRBV12-3/TRBV12-4|-|-|TRBJ2-3
TGTGCCAGCAGTTTAGTAACAGATACGCAGTATTTT
CASSLVTDTQYF
>TRBV12-3/TRBV12-4|many|TRBD2|TRBJ2-3
TGTGCCACCACCGGGACTAGCGTGGGAGATACGCAGTATTTT
CATTGTSVGDTQYF
>TRBV12-3/TRBV12-4|many|TRBD1|TRBJ1-5
TGTGCCAGCAGACCCGGGACAGCCTATAATCAGCCCCAGCATTTT
CASRPGTAYNQPQHF
>TRBV6-6|many|-|TRBJ2-1
TGTGCCAGCAGAACAGGGTCGAGGTCAAATGAGCAGTTCTTC
CASRTGSRSNEQFF
>TRBV28|many|TRBD1|TRBJ1-5
TGTGCCAGCAGCACGTTGGCGTCAGGGGGAGTTCAGCCCCAGCATTTT
CASSTLASGGVQPQHF
>TRBV28|-|-|TRBJ1-4
TGTGCCAGCAGTTCTTTCAGAGATAATGAAAAACTGTTTTTT
CASSSFRDNEKLFF
>TRBV2|many|-|TRBJ2-3
TGTGCCAGCAGTGACCTCACAGATACGCAGTATTTT
CASSDLTDTQYF
>TRBV20-1|many|-|TRBJ2-1
TGCAGTGCTCCCGGACGGACGCAGCAGTTCTTC
CSAPGRTQQFF
>TRBV24-1|few|-|TRBJ1-5
TGTGCCACCAGTGATTCAGGGGTGGGACTTAGCAATCAGCCCCAGCATTTT
CATSDSGVGLSNQPQHF
>TRBV27|many|-|TRBJ2-6
TGTGCCAGCAGGCCGACAGGTCCCTCTGGGGCCAACGTCCTGACTTTC
CASRPTGPSGANVLTF
>TRBV12-3/TRBV12-4|few|-|TRBJ1-1
TGTGCCAGCAGTTTTTACAGGCTGAACACTGAAGCTTTCTTT
CASSFYRLNTEAFF
>TRBV28|-|TRBD1|TRBJ2-7
TGTGCCAGCAGTTCCGGACAGGGGGCGGGCTACGAGCAGTACTTC
CASSSGQGAGYEQYF
>TRBV12-3/TRBV12-4|many|-|TRBJ1-6
TGTGCCAGCAGTTTTGCTGTGGTTGGAGTTTCACCCCTCCACTTT
CASSFAVVGVSPLHF